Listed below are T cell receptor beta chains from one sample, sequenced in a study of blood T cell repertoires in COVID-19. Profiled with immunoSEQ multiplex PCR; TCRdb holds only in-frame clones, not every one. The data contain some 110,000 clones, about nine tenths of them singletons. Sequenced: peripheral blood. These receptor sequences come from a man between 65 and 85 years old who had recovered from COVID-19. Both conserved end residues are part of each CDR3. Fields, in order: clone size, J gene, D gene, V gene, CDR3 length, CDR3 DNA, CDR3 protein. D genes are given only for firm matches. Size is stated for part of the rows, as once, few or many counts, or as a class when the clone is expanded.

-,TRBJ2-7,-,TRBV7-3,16,TGTGCCAGCAGCCCAACTGACCCAGCGGGCTCCTACGAGCAGTACTTC,CASSPTDPAGSYEQYF
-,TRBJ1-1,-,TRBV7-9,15,TGTGCCAGCAGCGATAACCGACGGGCGGGCGCTGAAGCTTTCTTT,CASSDNRRAGAEAFF
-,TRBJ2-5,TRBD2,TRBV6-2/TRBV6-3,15,TGTGCCAGCAGCAAAGGTCTAGCGGGGTCAGAGACCCAGTACTTC,CASSKGLAGSETQYF
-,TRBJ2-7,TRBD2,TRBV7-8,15,TGTGCCAGCAGCTTGGGACTAGCGGGAAATTACGAGCAGTACTTC,CASSLGLAGNYEQYF
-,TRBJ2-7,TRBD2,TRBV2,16,TGTGCCAGCAGCCCAGGGACTAGCGGAGGATCCTACGAGCAGTACTTC,CASSPGTSGGSYEQYF
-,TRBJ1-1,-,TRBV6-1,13,TGTGCCAGCAGTGAGGTTCGGTTGTCTGAAGCTTTCTTT,CASSEVRLSEAFF
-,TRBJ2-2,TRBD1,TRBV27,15,TGTGCCAGCAGTTTAGGACAGGGAAACACCGGGGAGCTGTTTTTT,CASSLGQGNTGELFF
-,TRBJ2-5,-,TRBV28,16,TGTGCCAGCAGCCTATACCGGGGGGCCTTCCAAGAGACCCAGTACTTC,CASSLYRGAFQETQYF
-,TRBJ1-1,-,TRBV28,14,TGTGCCAGCAGTTTCATCACCAGGGACACTGAAGCTTTCTTT,CASSFITRDTEAFF
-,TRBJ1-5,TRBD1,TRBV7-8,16,TGTGCCAGCAGCTTCTCGACAGGGGGCCGCAGGCAGCCCCAGCATTTT,CASSFSTGGRRQPQHF
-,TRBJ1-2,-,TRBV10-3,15,TGTGCCATCAGTGACCCACAAGGGACACCTTATGGCTACACCTTC,CAISDPQGTPYGYTF
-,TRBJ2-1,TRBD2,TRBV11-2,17,TGTGCCAGCAGCTTAGGGCGGGGGGTCCCTGGTGGCAATGAGCAGTTCTTC,CASSLGRGVPGGNEQFF
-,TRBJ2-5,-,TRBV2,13,TGTGCCAGCAGTGAAGAAGGGAGCGAGACCCAGTACTTC,CASSEEGSETQYF
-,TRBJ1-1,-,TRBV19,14,TGTGCCAGTAACAGGGTAGGGGAGGGGACTGAAGCTTTCTTT,CASNRVGEGTEAFF
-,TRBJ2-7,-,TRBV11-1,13,TGTGCCAGCAGCCTGATGGGGTCGGGAGAGCAGTACTTC,CASSLMGSGEQYF
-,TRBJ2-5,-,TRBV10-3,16,TGTGCCATCAGTGAGGGCGGGACAGGACCGAGGGGGGGTCAGTACTTC,CAISEGGTGPRGGQYF
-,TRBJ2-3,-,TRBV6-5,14,TGTGCCAGCAGCAAGCGGACTAGCACAGATACGCAGTATTTT,CASSKRTSTDTQYF
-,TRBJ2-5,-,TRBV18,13,TGTGCCAGCTCCCGGGACATCCAAGAGACCCAGTACTTC,CASSRDIQETQYF
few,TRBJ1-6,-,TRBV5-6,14,TGTGCCAGCTCCGGGGGGAGTTTAAATTCACCCCTCCACTTT,CASSGGSLNSPLHF
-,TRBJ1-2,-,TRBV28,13,TGTGCCAGCAAGCAGGGAGGAAACTATGGCTACACCTTC,CASKQGGNYGYTF
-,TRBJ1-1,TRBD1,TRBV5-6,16,TGTGCCAGCAGCTTGAGGACAGGAGCTATGAACACTGAAGCTTTCTTT,CASSLRTGAMNTEAFF
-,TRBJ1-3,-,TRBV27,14,TGTGCCAGCAGTACAGCAACCTCTGGAAACACCATATATTTT,CASSTATSGNTIYF
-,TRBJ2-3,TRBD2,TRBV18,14,TGTGCCAGCTCCCTAGCGGGGCACACAGATACGCAGTATTTT,CASSLAGHTDTQYF
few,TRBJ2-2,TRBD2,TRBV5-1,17,TGCGCCAGCAGCCGATACACTAGCGGGGGGCCCCCCCGGGAGCTGTTTTTT,CASSRYTSGGPPRELFF
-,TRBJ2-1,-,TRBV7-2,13,TGTGCCAGCAGCTTCTACAGGGTCCATGAGCAGTTCTTC,CASSFYRVHEQFF
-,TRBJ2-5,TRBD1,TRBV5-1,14,TGCGCCAGCAGGGATACAGGGGGAGGAGAGACCCAGTACTTC,CASRDTGGGETQYF
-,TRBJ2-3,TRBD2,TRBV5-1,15,TGCGCCAGCAGTGGGGCTAGCGGGTACACAGATACGCAGTATTTT,CASSGASGYTDTQYF
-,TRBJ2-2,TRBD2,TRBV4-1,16,TGCGCCAGCAGCCAAACGAGCGGGAGCGTATCCGGGGAGCTGTTTTTT,CASSQTSGSVSGELFF
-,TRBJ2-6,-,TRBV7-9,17,TGTGCCAGCAGCTCAAGGGCCAGGGAGGTTGGGGCCAACGTCCTGACTTTC,CASSSRAREVGANVLTF
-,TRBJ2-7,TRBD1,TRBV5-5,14,TGTGCCAGCAGCTTGGTGCAGGGGGCCTACGAGCAGTACTTC,CASSLVQGAYEQYF
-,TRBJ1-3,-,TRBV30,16,TGTGCCTGGGCCCCCCGGGGTACACGCTCTGGAAACACCATATATTTT,CAWAPRGTRSGNTIYF
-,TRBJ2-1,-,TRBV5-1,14,TGCGCCAGCAGCAGAGGGCAACGGTACAATGAGCAGTTCTTC,CASSRGQRYNEQFF
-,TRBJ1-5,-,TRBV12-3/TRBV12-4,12,TGTGCCAGCAGTTTGGCGGGTCAGCCCCAGCATTTT,CASSLAGQPQHF